Listed here are 25 T cell receptor beta chains from one sample, sequenced in a study of T cell clones after liver transplantation. Here immunoSEQ multiplex PCR was the method, and the copy in TCRdb shows in-frame clones only, minus some. The table lists 55,000 to 70,000 clones, approximately 92% of them singletons, with 0.9% to 1% in the top ten. The specimen was CD4+ T cells from blood, collected around 27 months after liver transplant. The receptors here all came from a human patient who received a liver transplant. Some T cells may arise from the graft donor.

The CDR3 loop is CASSDQLAGGPSEQFF. DNA for the CDR3: TGTGCCAGCAGCGACCAACTAGCGGGAGGGCCTAGTGAGCAGTTCTTC. V and J are TRBV9 and TRBJ2-1, with 13 bases that match TRBD2. V gave up 3 bases and J gave up 9 bases; unmatched junction bases: 9. CDR1 SGDLS and CDR2 YYNGEE come from the germline V gene. The CDR3 runs to 16 residues.

The gene calls are TRBV4-1 and TRBJ1-4; weak D call: TRBD1 (6 bases). Germline CDR1 reads MGHRA; CDR2 reads YSYEKL. This CDR3 spans 16 amino acids. V lost 2 bases and J 0 bases, leaving 10 bases between the germline ends. The CDR3 DNA is TGCGCCAGCAGCCAAACAGGGTCCGCAACTAATGAAAAACTGTTTTTT. Its protein product is CASSQTGSATNEKLFF.

The chain couples TRBV11-3 to TRBJ2-7; D gene unclear. Trimming cost V 0 bases and J 3 bases, with 12 bases left between them. The CDR3 is made up of 15 amino acids. CDR1 and CDR2 from the germline V gene are SGHNT and YENEEA. CDR3 region: CASSLEAWGNYEQYF. DNA of the CDR3: TGTGCCAGCAGCTTAGAAGCTTGGGGAAACTACGAGCAGTACTTC.

The gene calls are TRBV20-1 and TRBJ2-2, with no clear D. This CDR3 has 11 amino acids. Per germline, CDR1 DFQATT and CDR2 SNEGSKA (reference sequence). Trimming cost V 5 bases and J 7 bases, with 8 bases left between them. CDR3 sequence: CSAFAYGELFF. CDR3 nucleotide sequence: TGCAGTGCTTTCGCGTACGGGGAGCTGTTTTTT.

The chain couples TRBV6-5 to TRBJ1-3, with D possibly matching TRBD1 (6 bases). There are 14 residues in the CDR3. The germline V gene encodes CDR1 MNHEY and CDR2 SVGAGI. The V end lost 7 bases, the J end lost 3 bases, and 13 bases lay between the germline ends. The CDR3 DNA reads TGTGCCAGCAAGGGGCCAGGGGTTGGAAACACCATATATTTT. It encodes CASKGPGVGNTIYF.

The chain employs TRBV19 and TRBJ2-7, with a tentative D call TRBD2 (6 bases). The CDR3 contains 14 residues. V was pared by 7 bases and J by 2 bases, with 15 bases between. Germline CDR1 LNHDA, CDR2 SQIVND (reference sequence). This CDR3 reads CASMESSGPYEQYF. CDR3 nucleotides: TGTGCCAGTATGGAGAGTAGCGGCCCCTACGAGCAGTACTTC. The full variable domain, its missing parts supplied by reference TRBV19 and TRBJ2-7, is DGGITQSPKYLFRKEGQNVTLSCEQNLNHDAMYWYRQDPGQGLRLIYYSQIVNDFQKGDIAEGYSVSREKKESFPLTVTSAQKNPTAFYLCASMESSGPYEQYFGPGTRLTVT.

This chain links TRBV5-1 with TRBJ2-3, with 8 bases matching TRBD1. Trimming removed 4 bases from V and 0 bases from J; junction bases left unmatched: 7. The germline V gene has CDR1 SGHRS and CDR2 YFSETQ. This CDR3 is 16 amino acids long. CDR3 protein: CASSLDQGASTDTQYF. DNA of the CDR3: TGCGCCAGCAGCCTGGATCAGGGGGCCAGCACAGATACGCAGTATTTT.

The rearrangement links TRBV7-8 to TRBJ1-1, with a possible D match to TRBD1 (5 bases). The CDR3 is 16 residues long. V gave up 5 bases and J gave up 0 bases, with 16 bases separating them. CDR1 and CDR2 (germline): SGHVS, FQNEAQ. CDR3 coding DNA: TGTGCCAGCAGCCCTTCGACAGACTCTATGAACACTGAAGCTTTCTTT. Translating gives CASSPSTDSMNTEAFF.

The chain joins TRBV6-6 to TRBJ2-7; no clear D gene. V was pared by 2 bases and J by 7 bases, with 15 bases between. Germline V gene data show CDR1 as MNHNY and CDR2 as SVGAGI (reference sequence). This CDR3 has 14 residues. CDR3 sequence reads: CASSYLDASGEQYF. CDR3 DNA sequence: TGTGCCAGCAGTTACCTTGACGCGTCTGGGGAGCAGTACTTC.

The J gene is TRBJ2-3, the V gene TRBV5-4; D may match TRBD1 or TRBD2 (6 bases each). There are 14 residues in the CDR3. Trimming took 4 bases from V and 4 from J, leaving 13 bases between them. Per germline, CDR1 SGHNT and CDR2 YYREEE (reference sequence). As DNA, the CDR3 is TGTGCCAGCAGCCCTAAGGGGGGCGCAGATACGCAGTATTTT. This codes for CASSPKGGADTQYF.

Here the CDR3 DNA reads TGCAGCGTTGGGGGGGACAGAACTGGAAACACCATATATTTT. Its translation: CSVGGDRTGNTIYF. This chain uses TRBV29-1 with TRBJ1-3, with 7 bases identical to TRBD1. CDR1 and CDR2 from the germline V gene are SQVTM and ANQGSEA. The CDR3 consists of 14 residues. Trimming removed 4 bases from V and 2 bases from J; junction bases left unmatched: 5.

The chain links TRBV28 to TRBJ2-3; 8 bases match TRBD2. The CDR3 runs to 18 residues. Trimming took 5 bases from V and 4 from J; bases not matched to a gene: 17. Germline CDR1 MDHEN, CDR2 SYDVKM. CDR3 in DNA: TGTGCCAGCAGTGGTTCCGGGACTAGATTTTCCTTCCCAGATACGCAGTATTTT. Translating it yields CASSGSGTRFSFPDTQYF.

The rearrangement joins TRBV25-1 to TRBJ1-3, with D perhaps TRBD1 (6 bases). Germline V lookup: CDR1 MGHDK, CDR2 SYGVNS. This CDR3 region has 17 residues. V lost 6 bases, J lost 3 bases, and 21 bases lay in between. CDR3 in amino acids: CASRSGTTTPNGNTIYF. The DNA for the CDR3 is TGTGCCAGCAGATCCGGGACAACGACACCAAATGGAAACACCATATATTTT.

V gene TRBV5-1 combines with J gene TRBJ2-1; D assignment may be TRBD1 or TRBD2 (5 bases each). The CDR3 runs 14 residues. V was clipped by 3 bases and J by 5 bases, with 12 bases between them. Germline assignment: CDR1 SGHRS and CDR2 YFSETQ. CDR3 loop: CASSWGSQNNEQFF. In DNA, the CDR3 is TGCGCCAGCAGCTGGGGGTCGCAGAACAATGAGCAGTTCTTC.

This sequence joins TRBV5-4 and TRBJ2-7; TRBD2 agrees at 11 bases. The length of the CDR3 is 15 residues. V was pared by 5 bases and J by 0 bases, with 4 bases of the junction left unmatched. The V gene's germline CDR1 is SGHNT and CDR2 YYREEE (reference sequence). The CDR3 coding sequence is TGTGCCAGCAGTTCCGGGACTAGCGGCTCCTACGAGCAGTACTTC. Translated: CASSSGTSGSYEQYF.

The chain links TRBV11-1 to TRBJ2-4; TRBD1 aligns across 11 bases. Germline values: CDR1 SGHAT, CDR2 FQDESV (reference sequence). The V gene end was trimmed by 0 bases and the J gene end by 8 bases; junction bases not matched to a gene: 6. The CDR3 has 16 residues. The CDR3 loop reads CASSLAGTGGLHIQYF. The CDR3 bases are TGTGCCAGCAGCTTAGCCGGGACAGGGGGTCTGCACATTCAGTACTTC.

The rearrangement joins TRBV27 to TRBJ1-1; D might be TRBD1 (6 bases). With 5 bases removed from V and 1 base from J, the gap between germline ends came to 11 bases. CDR3 size: 14 residues. CDR1 is MNHEY and CDR2 is SMNVEV in the germline V gene (reference sequence). This CDR3 reads CASSPQGGNTEAFF. Here the CDR3 DNA reads TGTGCCAGCAGTCCACAGGGTGGGAACACTGAAGCTTTCTTT.

The chain joins TRBV7-2 to TRBJ2-2; no clear D gene. Trimming took 0 bases from V and 5 from J, leaving 4 bases between them. The CDR3 totals 13 residues. The germline V gene encodes CDR1 SGHTA and CDR2 FQGNSA. As DNA, the CDR3 is TGTGCCAGCAGCTTAGCGGCGACCGGGGAGCTGTTTTTT. The encoded protein is CASSLAATGELFF.

Here the CDR3 DNA reads TGTGCCAGCAGTTTATTCTCCAGGGGGCGGGAAGGCTACACCTTC. Encoded protein: CASSLFSRGREGYTF. The chain couples TRBV28 to TRBJ1-2; TRBD1 aligns across 8 bases. After removal of 1 base from V and 8 bases from J, the junction contained 9 bases not matched to a gene. The CDR3 contains 15 residues. Germline-derived CDR1 and CDR2 are MDHEN and SYDVKM.

This chain uses TRBV7-9 with TRBJ2-1; 8 bases map to TRBD2. The trim removed 5 bases at V and 7 bases at J, leaving 4 bases unmatched. The CDR3 has 13 residues. Germline loops: CDR1 SEHNR, CDR2 FQNEAQ (reference sequence). The chain's CDR3 is CASSPGGENEQFF. CDR3 coding DNA: TGTGCCAGCAGCCCCGGGGGGGAGAATGAGCAGTTCTTC.

The chain couples TRBV28 to TRBJ1-2; a weak D match, TRBD1 (5 bases). This CDR3 is 13 amino acids long. Trimming shortened V by 10 bases and J by 7 bases, and 19 bases separated the two germline ends. CDR1 and CDR2 from the germline V gene are MDHEN and SYDVKM. The CDR3 loop reads CATRGTSSSGYTF. The DNA of the CDR3 is TGTGCCACCCGCGGGACCTCTTCCTCTGGCTACACCTTC.

This clone was counted once. The chain combines TRBV5-1 with TRBJ2-2; 11 nucleotides agree with TRBD1. V lost 4 bases to trimming and J lost 5 bases; unmatched junction nucleotides: 10. The CDR3 is 17 residues long. The germline V gene encodes CDR1 SGHRS and CDR2 YFSETQ. CDR3 nucleotides: TGCGCCAGCAGCCCGGACAGGGGGCTGGATGGAACCGGGGAGCTGTTTTTT. Amino acid sequence: CASSPDRGLDGTGELFF.

The chain employs TRBV9 and TRBJ1-2; D possibly corresponds to TRBD1 (5 bases). This CDR3 has 15 residues. Per germline, CDR1 SGDLS and CDR2 YYNGEE. V was pared by 4 bases and J by 8 bases, with 21 bases between. This CDR3 reads CASSPQQMGTLGYTF. In DNA, the CDR3 is TGTGCCAGCAGCCCACAGCAAATGGGGACCCTCGGCTACACCTTC.

The V call is TRBV5-4, the J call TRBJ2-5; D is undetermined. V was clipped by 2 bases and J by 5 bases, with 10 bases between them. Germline values: CDR1 SGHNT, CDR2 YYREEE (reference sequence). The CDR3 has 13 amino acids. CDR3 protein: CASSLKGWETQYF. In nucleotides, the CDR3 is TGTGCCAGCAGCTTAAAAGGGTGGGAGACCCAGTACTTC. Full variable domain (outside the CDR3, taken from reference TRBV5-4 and TRBJ2-5): ETGVTQSPTHLIKTRGQQVTLRCSSQSGHNTVSWYQQALGQGPQFIFQYYREEENGRGNFPPRFSGLQFPNYSSELNVNALELDDSALYLCASSLKGWETQYFGPGTRLLVL.

The chain combines TRBV28 with TRBJ2-2; perhaps TRBD2 as D (5 bases). V lost 5 bases and J 2 bases, leaving 9 bases between the germline ends. Germline loops: CDR1 MDHEN, CDR2 SYDVKM. CDR3 size: 14 residues. The DNA for the CDR3 is TGTGCCAGCAGTAAAACTAGAAACACCGGGGAGCTGTTTTTT. Protein product: CASSKTRNTGELFF.